This TCR beta chain was sequenced in a study of blood T cells in healthy people across ages. This clonotype appeared many times. Its specificity is unknown. Trimming left V 5 bases short and J 1 base short, with 5 bases between. CDR1 is MNHEY and CDR2 is SVGEGT in the germline V gene. The CDR3 spans 12 residues. Study outcomes and limitations: Any conclusive comparison of naive versus antigen-experienced cells was prevented by using unsorted PBMCs. Roughly linear declines in TCR beta diversity per million T cells occurred with age.

Researchers isolated at least 6.5 million PBMCs per sample. The second PCR ran about 6 to 11 cycles with a sample-barcoded 5' primer and J-beta primers. Every single cDNA molecule received a tag from a template-switch adaptor with 12 random nucleotides. One entry per CDR3 protein results from TCRdb running MiXCR on the 5' RACE reads. The repertoire holds 500,000 to 700,000 distinct CDR3 sequences, with under 30% as singletons. The receptor's source is a woman of 80 years or more in good health. This chain connects TRBV6-2 or TRBV6-3 to TRBJ1-1, with no clear D. Sequenced input: blood. The CDR3 sequence: CASSDPNTEAFF. The CDR3 DNA reads TGTGCCAGCAGTGACCCGAACACTGAAGCTTTCTTT.